The rows below give T cell receptor beta chains drawn from one sample of a study of post-analysis software for immune sequencing data. TCRdb itself ran the PCR reads through MiXCR, one entry per CDR3 protein. The sample has roughly 620,000 distinct CDR3 sequences; around 47% are singletons. Sequences were obtained from blood. These receptors came from a girl aged 5 to 17 with multiple sclerosis. Each CDR3 is given with its conserved first and last residue. The order of the fields is J gene, CDR3 length, D gene, V gene, clone size, CDR3 protein, CDR3 DNA. A D gene is named only where the DNA matches it firmly. Not every row has a clone size; where given, it reads once, few, many or a size class.

>TRBJ2-2|16|-|TRBV5-1|-
CASSLSQGSETGELFF
TGCGCCAGCAGCTTGTCCCAGGGCTCGGAGACCGGGGAGCTGTTTTTT
>TRBJ1-1|16|-|TRBV6-5|few
CASSYTPKKLNTEAFF
TGTGCCAGCAGTTACACCCCCAAGAAACTAAACACTGAAGCTTTCTTT
>TRBJ2-4|12|TRBD2|TRBV20-1|-
CSAMTSGPIQYF
TGCAGTGCTATGACTAGCGGCCCTATTCAGTACTTC
>TRBJ2-7|12|-|TRBV10-3|few
CAAFTQGYEQYF
TGTGCCGCCTTTACTCAGGGCTACGAGCAGTACTTC
>TRBJ2-7|15|TRBD2|TRBV13|-
CASSRQREGLYEQYF
TGTGCCAGCAGCCGTCAGCGGGAGGGCCTCTACGAGCAGTACTTC
>TRBJ1-2|13|-|TRBV5-1|-
CASSLGNNYGYTF
TGCGCCAGCAGCTTGGGTAATAACTATGGCTACACCTTC
>TRBJ2-7|18|TRBD2|TRBV5-6|-
CASSPLAGGIPSSYEQYF
TGTGCCAGCAGCCCACTAGCGGGGGGTATCCCGAGCTCCTACGAGCAGTACTTC
>TRBJ2-5|14|-|TRBV5-1|few
CASSLGGNKETQYF
TGCGCCAGCAGCTTGGGGGGGAACAAAGAGACCCAGTACTTC
>TRBJ2-3|14|-|TRBV7-2|-
CASSSRESTDTQYF
TGTGCCAGCAGCTCACGGGAGTCGACAGATACGCAGTATTTT
>TRBJ2-3|11|-|TRBV11-1|few
CATGEADTQYF
TGTGCCACAGGAGAGGCAGATACGCAGTATTTT
>TRBJ2-7|13|-|TRBV5-1|-
CASSRAVQGEQYF
TGCGCCAGCAGTAGGGCAGTACAGGGCGAGCAGTACTTC
>TRBJ1-2|14|TRBD1|TRBV12-3/TRBV12-4|-
CASSWGDRGHGYTF
TGTGCCAGCAGTTGGGGAGACAGGGGGCATGGCTACACCTTC
>TRBJ1-1|14|-|TRBV7-9|-
CASNDRDMNTEAFF
TGTGCCAGCAACGATAGAGATATGAACACTGAAGCTTTCTTT
>TRBJ2-3|14|TRBD2|TRBV6-6|-
CASISGQSTDTQYF
TGTGCCAGTATTAGCGGGCAATCCACAGATACGCAGTATTTT
>TRBJ2-7|14|TRBD1|TRBV5-1|many
CASSLGQGALEQYF
TGCGCCAGCAGCCTGGGACAGGGGGCTCTCGAGCAGTACTTC
>TRBJ2-3|14|-|TRBV10-2|-
CASSSGWSPDTQYF
TGCGCCAGCAGTTCGGGCTGGTCCCCAGATACGCAGTATTTT
>TRBJ2-1|15|-|TRBV11-3|once
CASSRADSSYNEQFF
TGTGCCAGCAGCCGAGCGGATAGCTCCTACAATGAGCAGTTCTTC
>TRBJ2-7|14|-|TRBV4-1|once
CASSQGTPYNEQYF
TGCGCCAGCAGCCAAGGGACCCCCTACAATGAGCAGTACTTC
>TRBJ2-5|8|-|TRBV20-1|-
CSARVRYF
TGCAGTGCTAGAGTTCGGTACTTC
>TRBJ2-4|13|-|TRBV12-3/TRBV12-4|-
CASSLNRMELQYF
TGTGCCAGCAGTTTAAATCGGATGGAGCTTCAGTACTTC
>TRBJ2-5|15|-|TRBV3-1|-
CASSQDRNPQETQYF
TGTGCCAGCAGCCAAGATAGAAATCCCCAAGAGACCCAGTACTTC
>TRBJ2-4|12|TRBD2|TRBV29-1|many
CSVGGLANIQYF
TGCAGCGTTGGGGGACTAGCGAACATTCAGTACTTC
>TRBJ2-7|17|-|TRBV4-1|-
CASSQNSPEMGTYEQYF
TGCGCCAGCAGCCAAAACTCTCCGGAGATGGGGACCTACGAGCAGTACTTC
>TRBJ2-5|14|TRBD2|TRBV29-1|-
CSVEAKGREGTQYF
TGCAGCGTTGAAGCCAAAGGACGGGAGGGGACCCAGTACTTC
>TRBJ2-7|15|-|TRBV6-6|many
CASTSREGGPYEQYF
TGTGCCAGCACCTCTCGCGAGGGGGGACCCTACGAGCAGTACTTC
>TRBJ2-3|16|TRBD2|TRBV7-8|-
CASSSPGGGGPDTQYF
TGTGCCAGCAGCTCCCCCGGAGGCGGGGGACCAGATACGCAGTATTTT
>TRBJ2-5|15|-|TRBV27|few
CASSLRPWAQETQYF
TGTGCCAGCAGTTTACGTCCCTGGGCCCAAGAGACCCAGTACTTC
>TRBJ1-2|15|TRBD1|TRBV7-2|-
CASSSAGTANYGYTF
TGTGCCAGCAGCTCGGCCGGGACAGCTAACTATGGCTACACCTTC
>TRBJ2-4|15|-|TRBV20-1|-
CSAREFRGAKNIQYF
TGCAGTGCTAGAGAATTTAGGGGGGCCAAAAACATTCAGTACTTC
>TRBJ2-4|15|-|TRBV5-5|-
CASSLTGAAKNIQYF
TGTGCCAGCAGCTTGACGGGGGCAGCCAAAAACATTCAGTACTTC
>TRBJ1-5|14|-|TRBV6-5|-
CASREGTFIQPQHF
TGTGCCAGCAGGGAGGGGACCTTTATCCAGCCCCAGCATTTT